The source of this T cell receptor beta chain is a study of Graves' ophthalmopathy and Graves' hyperthyroidism. RNA transcripts were the source from which TCR beta CDR3 regions were amplified. HTBI-primed first-round RT-PCR preceded second-round multiplex PCR. MiXCR was run by TCRdb on the multiplex PCR reads, yielding one entry per CDR3 protein. Of 150,000 to 200,000 distinct CDR3 sequences in the sample, 30% to 45% were seen once. The germline gives CDR1 MNHEY, CDR2 SMNVEV (reference sequence). Unmatched junction bases numbered 5, after V lost 1 base and J lost 3 bases. The CDR3 runs to 15 residues. Those donors who had ophthalmopathy presented with moderate-to-severe activity, a CAS of ≥3, a NOSPECS of ≥4 and a duration under 3 months. Reliance was placed on clinical symptoms, serum thyroxine, TRAb, thyroid ultrasound and orbital computed tomography for diagnosis.

The chain recombines TRBV27 with TRBJ2-7, with TRBD2 identical over 8 bases. The specimen was peripheral blood. This sequence originates from a man aged 25 to 40 with Graves' ophthalmopathy. Here the CDR3 reads CASSLFAGGDYEQYF. The DNA of the CDR3 is TGTGCCAGCAGTTTATTCGCGGGAGGAGACTACGAGCAGTACTTC.